This T cell receptor (beta chain) came from a study of T cell repertoires in cytomegalovirus infection. Whole-study context: Recently identified HLA-C-restricted CMV epitopes were among the peptides used. The study, taken as a whole, reports: The ex vivo response was dominated by HLA-C-restricted CMV-specific TCR beta clonotypes. Summed public TCR beta family frequency identified CMV carriers bearing the relevant HLA.

Each CDR3 protein gets one entry after TCRdb re-called the reads with MiXCR. The repertoire holds over 50,000 distinct CDR3 sequences, 20% seen once, with 60% to 75% in the top ten. There are a few counts of this clonotype. Antigen: not known. V lost 5 bases, J lost 0 bases, and 14 bases lay in between. The germline CDR1 and CDR2 sequences are SEHNR and FQNEAQ (reference sequence). This CDR3 is built from 16 residues. The rearrangement joins TRBV7-9 to TRBJ2-1; possibly TRBD1 for D (6 bases). The clonotype comes from a human donor in good health (CMV status not recorded). Some clones in this sample may be carry-over from other donors' samples. The sequencing here drew on CD8+ T cells from cultured PBMCs, taken from culture after CMV antigen stimulation. The chain's CDR3 is CASSPPGHASYNEQFF. The CDR3 DNA is TGTGCCAGCAGCCCCCCGGGACATGCCTCCTACAATGAGCAGTTCTTC. The variable domain in full, with the rest retrieved from reference TRBV7-9 and TRBJ2-1, is DTGVSQNPRHKITKRGQNVTFRCDPISEHNRLYWYRQTLGQGPEFLTYFQNEAQLEKSRLLSDRFSAERPKGSFSTLEIQRTEQGDSAMYLCASSPPGHASYNEQFFGPGTRLTVL.